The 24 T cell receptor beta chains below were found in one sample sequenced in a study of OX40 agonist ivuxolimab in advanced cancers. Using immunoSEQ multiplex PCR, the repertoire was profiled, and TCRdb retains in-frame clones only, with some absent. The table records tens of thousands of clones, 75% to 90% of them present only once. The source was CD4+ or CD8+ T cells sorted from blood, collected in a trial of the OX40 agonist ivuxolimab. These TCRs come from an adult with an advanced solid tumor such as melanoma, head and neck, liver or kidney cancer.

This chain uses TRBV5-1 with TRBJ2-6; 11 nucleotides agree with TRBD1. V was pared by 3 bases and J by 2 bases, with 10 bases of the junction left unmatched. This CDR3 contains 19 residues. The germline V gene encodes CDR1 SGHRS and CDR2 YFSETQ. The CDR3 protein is CASSSVLGQGGTGANVLTF. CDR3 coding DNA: TGCGCCAGCAGCTCTGTCTTGGGACAGGGGGGAACTGGGGCCAACGTCCTGACTTTC.

CDR3 in DNA: TGTGCCAGCAGCTTGCGGGAAATGAACACTGAAGCTTTCTTT. It encodes CASSLREMNTEAFF. V and J are TRBV7-2 and TRBJ1-1; D is undetermined. Germline V CDR1 and CDR2: SGHTA, FQGNSA. The V and J ends lost 3 bases and 0 bases respectively, with 8 bases between them. The CDR3 sequence is 14 residues long. Together with reference TRBV7-2 and TRBJ1-1, the CDR3 gives the full variable domain: GAGVSQSPSNKVTEKGKDVELRCDPISGHTALYWYRQSLGQGLEFLIYFQGNSAPDKSGLPSDRFSAERTGGSVSTLTIQRTQQEDSAVYLCASSLREMNTEAFFGQGTRLTVV.

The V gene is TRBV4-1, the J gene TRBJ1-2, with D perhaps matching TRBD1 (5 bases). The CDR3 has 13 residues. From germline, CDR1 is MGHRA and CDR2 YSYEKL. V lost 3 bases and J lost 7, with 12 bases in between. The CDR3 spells CASSHIDSLGYTF. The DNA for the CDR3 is TGCGCCAGCAGCCATATCGACAGCCTTGGCTACACCTTC.

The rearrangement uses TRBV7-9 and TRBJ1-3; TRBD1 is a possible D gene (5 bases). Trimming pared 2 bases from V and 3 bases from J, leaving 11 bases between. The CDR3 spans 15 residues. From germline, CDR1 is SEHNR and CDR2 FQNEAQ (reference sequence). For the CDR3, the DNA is TGTGCCAGCAGCTTAATGGGGGGAATTGGAAACACCATATATTTT. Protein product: CASSLMGGIGNTIYF.

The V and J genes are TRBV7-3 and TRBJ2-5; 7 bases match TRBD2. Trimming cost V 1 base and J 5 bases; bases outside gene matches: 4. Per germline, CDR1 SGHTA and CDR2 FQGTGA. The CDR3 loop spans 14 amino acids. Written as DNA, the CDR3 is TGTGCCAGCAGCTTAAATGCGGGAGAGGAGACCCAGTACTTC. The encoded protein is CASSLNAGEETQYF.

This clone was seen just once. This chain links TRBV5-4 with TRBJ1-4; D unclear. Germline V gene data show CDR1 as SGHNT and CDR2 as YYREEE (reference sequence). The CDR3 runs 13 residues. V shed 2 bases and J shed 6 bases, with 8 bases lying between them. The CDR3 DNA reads TGTGCCAGCAGCTTCTTTGGGCATGAAAAACTGTTTTTT. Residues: CASSFFGHEKLFF.

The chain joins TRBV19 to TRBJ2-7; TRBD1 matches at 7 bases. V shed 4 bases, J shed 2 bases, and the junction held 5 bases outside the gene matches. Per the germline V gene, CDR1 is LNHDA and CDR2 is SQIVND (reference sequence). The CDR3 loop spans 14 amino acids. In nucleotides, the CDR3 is TGTGCCAGTAGTAAAGGACAGGTCACCTACGAGCAGTACTTC. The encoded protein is CASSKGQVTYEQYF. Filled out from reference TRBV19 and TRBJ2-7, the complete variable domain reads DGGITQSPKYLFRKEGQNVTLSCEQNLNHDAMYWYRQDPGQGLRLIYYSQIVNDFQKGDIAEGYSVSREKKESFPLTVTSAQKNPTAFYLCASSKGQVTYEQYFGPGTRLTVT.

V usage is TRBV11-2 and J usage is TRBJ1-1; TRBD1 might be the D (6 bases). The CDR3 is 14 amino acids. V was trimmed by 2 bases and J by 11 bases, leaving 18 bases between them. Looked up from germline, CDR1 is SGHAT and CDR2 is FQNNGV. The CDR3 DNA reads TGTGCCAGCAGCTTAATATCAGGGGTAAGCTCTGCTTTCTTT. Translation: CASSLISGVSSAFF.

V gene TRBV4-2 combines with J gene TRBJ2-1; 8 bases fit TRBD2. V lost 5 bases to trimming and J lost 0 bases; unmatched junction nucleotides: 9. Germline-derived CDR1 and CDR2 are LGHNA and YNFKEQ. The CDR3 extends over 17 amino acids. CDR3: CASSKSPTSASYNEQFF. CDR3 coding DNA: TGTGCCAGCAGCAAAAGTCCGACTAGCGCCTCCTACAATGAGCAGTTCTTC.

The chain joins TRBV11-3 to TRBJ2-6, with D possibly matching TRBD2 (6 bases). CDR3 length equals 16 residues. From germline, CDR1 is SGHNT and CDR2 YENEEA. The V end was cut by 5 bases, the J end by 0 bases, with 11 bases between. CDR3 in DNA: TGTGCCAGCAGCGGCTGGGGGGACTCTGGGGCCAACGTCCTGACTTTC. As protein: CASSGWGDSGANVLTF.

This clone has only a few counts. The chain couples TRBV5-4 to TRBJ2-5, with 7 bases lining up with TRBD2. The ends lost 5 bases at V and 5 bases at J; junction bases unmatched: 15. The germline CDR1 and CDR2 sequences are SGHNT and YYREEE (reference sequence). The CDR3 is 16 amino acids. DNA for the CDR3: TGTGCCAGCAGTTCCCGGGGTAGCGGGTGGATGGAGACCCAGTACTTC. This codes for CASSSRGSGWMETQYF.

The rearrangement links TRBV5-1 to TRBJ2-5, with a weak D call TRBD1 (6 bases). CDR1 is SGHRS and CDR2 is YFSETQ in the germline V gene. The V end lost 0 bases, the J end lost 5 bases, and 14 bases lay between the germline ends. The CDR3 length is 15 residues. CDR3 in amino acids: CASSLEGHRAETQYF. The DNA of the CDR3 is TGCGCCAGCAGCTTGGAGGGCCACAGGGCGGAGACCCAGTACTTC.

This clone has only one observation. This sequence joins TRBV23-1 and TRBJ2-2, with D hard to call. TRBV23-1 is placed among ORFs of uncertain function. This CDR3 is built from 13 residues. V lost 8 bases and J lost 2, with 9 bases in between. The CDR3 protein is CASVSANTGELFF. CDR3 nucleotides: TGCGCCAGCGTCTCGGCTAACACCGGGGAGCTGTTTTTT.

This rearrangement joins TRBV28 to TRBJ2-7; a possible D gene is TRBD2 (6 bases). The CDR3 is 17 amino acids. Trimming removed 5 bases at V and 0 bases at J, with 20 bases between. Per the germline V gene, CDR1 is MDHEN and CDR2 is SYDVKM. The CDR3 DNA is TGTGCCAGCAGTCTTCGCCGGGACTCCTTCTACTCCTACGAGCAGTACTTC. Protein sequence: CASSLRRDSFYSYEQYF.

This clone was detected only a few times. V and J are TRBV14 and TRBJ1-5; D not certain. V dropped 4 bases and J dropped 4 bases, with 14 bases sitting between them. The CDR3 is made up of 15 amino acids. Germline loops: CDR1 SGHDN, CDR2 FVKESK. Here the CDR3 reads CASSPEERTNQPQHF. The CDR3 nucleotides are TGTGCCAGCAGCCCCGAAGAACGGACGAATCAGCCCCAGCATTTT.

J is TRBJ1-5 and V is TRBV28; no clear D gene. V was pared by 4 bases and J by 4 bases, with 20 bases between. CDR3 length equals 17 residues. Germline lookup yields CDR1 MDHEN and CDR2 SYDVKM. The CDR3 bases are TGTGCCAGCAGTTCGTTACAGAACCCGATACGGAATCAGCCCCAGCATTTT. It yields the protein CASSSLQNPIRNQPQHF.

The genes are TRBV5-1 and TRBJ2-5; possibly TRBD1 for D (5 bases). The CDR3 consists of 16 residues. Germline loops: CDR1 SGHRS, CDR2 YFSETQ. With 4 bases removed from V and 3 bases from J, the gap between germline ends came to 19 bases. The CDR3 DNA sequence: TGCGCCAGCAGCCCTCCTCGGACATTTCTCAAAGAGACCCAGTACTTC. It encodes CASSPPRTFLKETQYF.

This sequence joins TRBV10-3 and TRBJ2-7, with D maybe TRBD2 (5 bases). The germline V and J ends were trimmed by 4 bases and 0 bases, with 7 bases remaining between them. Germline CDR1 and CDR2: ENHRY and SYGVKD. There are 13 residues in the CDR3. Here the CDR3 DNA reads TGTGCCATCAGTGTCGGGGTCTCCTACGAGCAGTACTTC. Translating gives CAISVGVSYEQYF.

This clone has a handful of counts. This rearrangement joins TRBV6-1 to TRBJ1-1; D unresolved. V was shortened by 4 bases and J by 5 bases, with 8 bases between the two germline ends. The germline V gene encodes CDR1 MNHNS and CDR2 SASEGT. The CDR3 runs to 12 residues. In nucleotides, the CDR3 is TGTGCCAGCAGTGCCCCCCTGACTGAAGCTTTCTTT. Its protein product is CASSAPLTEAFF.

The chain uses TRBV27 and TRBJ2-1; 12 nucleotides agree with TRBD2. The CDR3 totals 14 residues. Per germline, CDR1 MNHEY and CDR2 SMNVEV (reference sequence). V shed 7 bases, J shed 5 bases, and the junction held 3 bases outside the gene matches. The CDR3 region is CASTRTSGNNEQFF. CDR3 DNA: TGTGCCAGCACCAGGACTAGCGGGAACAATGAGCAGTTCTTC.

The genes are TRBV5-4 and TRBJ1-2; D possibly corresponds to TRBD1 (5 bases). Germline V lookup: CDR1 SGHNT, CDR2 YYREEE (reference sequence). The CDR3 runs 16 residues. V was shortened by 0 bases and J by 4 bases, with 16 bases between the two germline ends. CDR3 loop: CASSLGGASYPYGYTF. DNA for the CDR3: TGTGCCAGCAGCTTGGGCGGGGCGTCCTATCCCTATGGCTACACCTTC.

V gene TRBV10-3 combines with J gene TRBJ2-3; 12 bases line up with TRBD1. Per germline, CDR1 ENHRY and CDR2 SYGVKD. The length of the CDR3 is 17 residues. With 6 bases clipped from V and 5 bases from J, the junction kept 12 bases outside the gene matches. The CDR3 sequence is CAISRLPGTGGGDTQYF. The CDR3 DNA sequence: TGTGCCATCAGCCGACTTCCCGGGACAGGGGGCGGAGATACGCAGTATTTT.

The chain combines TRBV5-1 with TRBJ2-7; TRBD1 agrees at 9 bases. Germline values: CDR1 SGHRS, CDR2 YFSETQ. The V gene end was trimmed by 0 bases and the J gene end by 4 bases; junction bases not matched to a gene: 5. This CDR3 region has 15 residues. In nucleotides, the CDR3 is TGCGCCAGCAGCTTGGACAGGGGGCCAATTTACGAGCAGTACTTC. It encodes CASSLDRGPIYEQYF. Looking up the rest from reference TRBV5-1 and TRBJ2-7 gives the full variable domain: KAGVTQTPRYLIKTRGQQVTLSCSPISGHRSVSWYQQTPGQGLQFLFEYFSETQRNKGNFPGRFSGRQFSNSRSEMNVSTLELGDSALYLCASSLDRGPIYEQYFGPGTRLTVT.

CDR3 in DNA: TGTGCCACCAGCAGGGGAGGCAGGGAGGAGACTGAAGCTTTCTTT. This translates into CATSRGGREETEAFF. This rearrangement joins TRBV15 to TRBJ1-1; D might be TRBD1 (5 bases). Germline CDR1 is LNHNV and CDR2 is YYDKDF (reference sequence). The CDR3 extends over 15 amino acids. Trimming left V 3 bases short and J 5 bases short, with 16 bases between.